This T cell receptor (beta chain) was identified in a study of blood T cell repertoires in COVID-19. The protocol was immunoSEQ multiplex PCR, while the TCRdb copy is restricted to in-frame clones and leaves out a portion. Among under 200,000 clones listed, 84% were seen once. V was clipped by 5 bases and J by 2 bases; unmatched bases: 16. Germline CDR1 is SEHNR and CDR2 is FQNEAQ (reference sequence). This CDR3 has 18 residues. Sequenced material: peripheral blood. This sequence originates from a man between 18 and 29 years old with active or convalescent COVID-19. The J gene is TRBJ1-1, the V gene TRBV7-9; 8 bases line up with TRBD1. The CDR3 bases are TGTGCCAGCAGCCCGGTACTAAGCCGGGACAGGCACAACACTGAAGCTTTCTTT. It specifies CASSPVLSRDRHNTEAFF.